These 2 T cell receptor beta chains originate from one sample sequenced in a study of blood T cells in healthy people across ages. Primed by a sample-barcoded 5' primer and a J-beta primer mix, a second PCR proceeded for 7 to 11 cycles. TCRdb called the 5' RACE reads again in MiXCR, with one record for every CDR3 protein. The profile shows 450,000 to 700,000 distinct CDR3 sequences, 27% of them singletons. The source material was blood. These receptors all stem from a woman in her 70s in good health.

This clonotype was seen only a few times. The chain combines TRBV5-1 with TRBJ2-1; TRBD2 aligns across 10 bases. Germline trimming cut 4 bases from V and 4 bases from J; bases unmatched to any gene: 11. The germline CDR1 and CDR2 sequences are SGHRS and YFSETQ. The CDR3 runs 17 residues. The CDR3 region is CASSPHLKRGGYNEQFF. The CDR3 DNA reads TGCGCCAGCAGCCCACACTTGAAGCGGGGGGGATACAATGAGCAGTTCTTC.

The chain is built from TRBV10-3 and TRBJ2-1, with TRBD2 matching over 12 bases. With V trimmed by 6 bases and J by 8 bases, 8 bases remained unmatched. The CDR3 loop spans 15 amino acids. The germline gives CDR1 ENHRY, CDR2 SYGVKD. The CDR3 reads CAIRVTSGGLYEQFF. CDR3 nucleotides: TGTGCCATCAGGGTGACTAGCGGGGGTTTATATGAGCAGTTCTTC.